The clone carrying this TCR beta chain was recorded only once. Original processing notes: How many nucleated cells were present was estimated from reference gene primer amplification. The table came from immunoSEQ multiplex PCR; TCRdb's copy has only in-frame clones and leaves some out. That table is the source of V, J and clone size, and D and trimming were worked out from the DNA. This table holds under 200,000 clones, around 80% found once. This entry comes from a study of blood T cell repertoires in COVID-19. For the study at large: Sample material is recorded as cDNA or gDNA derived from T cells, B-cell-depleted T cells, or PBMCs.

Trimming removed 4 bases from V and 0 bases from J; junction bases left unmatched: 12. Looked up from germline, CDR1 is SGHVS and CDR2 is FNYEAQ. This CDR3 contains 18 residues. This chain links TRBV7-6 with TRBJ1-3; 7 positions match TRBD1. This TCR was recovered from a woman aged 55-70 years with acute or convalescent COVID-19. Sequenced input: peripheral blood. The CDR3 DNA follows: TGTGCCAGCAGCTCCGGGACAGCGGTGAAGGGCTCTGGAAACACCATATATTTT. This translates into CASSSGTAVKGSGNTIYF.